The 16 T cell receptor beta chains listed next were all sequenced from one sample in a study of T cells expressing NK-cell markers. TCRdb reprocessed the 5' RACE reads and stores each CDR3 protein as one record, lacking DNA. This table lists about 160,000 distinct CDR3 sequences. The sample comprised blood T cells: a sorted CD56 or NKG2C T cell subset, CD4+ or CD8+ T cells, or bulk PBMC T cells (not recorded which). The receptors derive from a woman between 18 and 69 years old in good health.

CDR3 amino acids: CASSQVPQNTEAFF. The chain employs TRBV4-1 and TRBJ1-1; the D gene TCRdb calls, TRBD1, cannot be checked with no DNA. CDR1 MGHRA and CDR2 YSYEKL come from the germline V gene. The CDR3 sequence is 14 residues long.

V and J are TRBV7-2 and TRBJ2-7. This CDR3 contains 14 residues. Germline-derived CDR1 and CDR2 are SGHTA and FQGNSA. The CDR3 reads CASSLFSGFYEQYF. Filled out from reference TRBV7-2 and TRBJ2-7, the complete variable domain reads GAGVSQSPSNKVTEKGKDVELRCDPISGHTALYWYRQSLGQGLEFLIYFQGNSAPDKSGLPSDRFSAERTGGSVSTLTIQRTQQEDSAVYLCASSLFSGFYEQYFGPGTRLTVT.

This CDR3 reads CASSQEGDPAGGYTF. The chain employs TRBV4-2 and TRBJ1-2. The CDR3 has 15 amino acids. The germline V gene encodes CDR1 LGHNA and CDR2 YNFKEQ.

The genes are TRBV18 and TRBJ2-7; TCRdb selects TRBD1, and the lack of DNA leaves this call unchecked. CDR1 and CDR2 (germline): KGHSH, LQKENI. The CDR3 runs to 11 residues. The CDR3 loop is CASSAGVEQYF.

This chain links TRBV6-1 with TRBJ2-5; the D call of TRBD1 rests on TCRdb alone, since no DNA is present to check it. The CDR3 runs to 14 residues. CDR1 is MNHNS, CDR2 SASEGT, per germline. The CDR3 spells CASSEGGWGETQYF.

The J gene is TRBJ2-5, the V gene TRBV12-3 or TRBV12-4; there is no DNA to check the TCRdb D call of TRBD1. The CDR3 spans 17 residues. The CDR3 protein is CASSLRVHGRLQETQYF.

J is TRBJ2-4 and V is TRBV12-3 or TRBV12-4; the D call from TCRdb, TRBD1, cannot be confirmed without DNA. The CDR3 loop spans 14 amino acids. CDR3 sequence: CASRRPGGEGIQYF.

The chain has TRBV2 and TRBJ1-5; TCRdb picks TRBD1, but there is no DNA to check that call. CDR3 length: 14 residues. The germline V gene encodes CDR1 SNHLY and CDR2 FYNNEI. CDR3 sequence reads: CASTRGAAGQLQHF.

V and J are TRBV12-3 or TRBV12-4 and TRBJ1-1. The CDR3 runs to 15 residues. This chain's CDR3 is CASKEVGTMNTEAFF.

The chain uses TRBV7-2 and TRBJ2-3; the TRBD1 assignment by TCRdb is unverifiable without DNA. Germline V lookup: CDR1 SGHTA, CDR2 FQGNSA. This CDR3 is built from 14 residues. The CDR3: CASSFRQGEDTQYF.

The chain combines TRBV5-1 with TRBJ2-3; TCRdb calls TRBD2, which cannot be checked without DNA. CDR1 and CDR2 (germline): SGHRS, YFSETQ. The CDR3 is 16 amino acids. CDR3 sequence reads: CASSFSGGLYTDTQYF.

This chain uses TRBV20-1 with TRBJ1-1; TCRdb returns TRBD1, unconfirmable since there is no DNA. The CDR3 spans 16 residues. The germline V gene has CDR1 DFQATT and CDR2 SNEGSKA (reference sequence). CDR3 amino acids: CSARDQRTGGRTEAFF.

The chain recombines TRBV12-3 or TRBV12-4 with TRBJ1-2. The CDR3 has 15 amino acids. CDR3 loop: CASSLRGGRSYGYTF.

This chain links TRBV28 with TRBJ2-5; TCRdb's assignment of TRBD1 cannot be checked, as there is no DNA. The germline CDR1 and CDR2 sequences are MDHEN and SYDVKM. This CDR3 comprises 13 residues. The CDR3 is CATETGLQETQYF.

The chain uses TRBV5-1 and TRBJ2-5. The CDR3 totals 15 residues. CDR1 SGHRS and CDR2 YFSETQ come from the germline V gene. The CDR3 region is CASRLGQPDVKTQYF.

V gene TRBV20-1 combines with J gene TRBJ2-3; TCRdb returns TRBD1, unconfirmable since there is no DNA. Looked up from germline, CDR1 is DFQATT and CDR2 is SNEGSKA (reference sequence). The CDR3 is 15 residues long. The CDR3 loop is CSASGRGGNTDTQYF.